The entry below gives a single TCR beta chain sequence along with its context. CDR1 and CDR2 from the germline V gene are DFQATT and SNEGSKA (reference sequence). Trimming removed 4 bases at V and 5 bases at J, with 8 bases between. The CDR3 covers 11 residues. RNA transcripts served as the template for amplifying TCR beta CDR3 regions. The TCR CDR3 first-round RT-PCR relied on the HTBI primer set. From the multiplex PCR reads, TCRdb called clonotypes with MiXCR, one entry per CDR3 protein. The sample yields over 400,000 distinct CDR3 sequences, approximately 22% seen once. The source of the sample is a study of T cells in Graves' hyperthyroidism and ophthalmopathy.

The source is a woman between 65 and 79 years old with Graves' ophthalmopathy. Sequenced input: blood. This chain connects TRBV20-1 to TRBJ2-5; no definite D call. The CDR3 sequence: CSATLGETQYF. The DNA for the CDR3 is TGCAGTGCTACCCTCGGGGAGACCCAGTACTTC.